These 14 T cell receptor beta chains share one sample of origin, sequenced in a study of T cells in Graves' hyperthyroidism and ophthalmopathy. Amplified regions were TCR beta CDR3 sequences from RNA transcripts. The primer set for the first-round RT-PCR of the TCR CDR3 was HTBI. TCRdb re-called the multiplex PCR reads through MiXCR, storing one row per CDR3 protein. The table includes under 350,000 distinct CDR3 sequences, 15% to 20% detected once. The sequencing sample was made of blood. The receptors originated from a woman aged 45-59 years with Graves' hyperthyroidism.

This clonotype was found many times. The chain employs TRBV11-3 and TRBJ2-1, with TRBD2 matching 7 bases. Germline lookup yields CDR1 SGHNT and CDR2 YENEEA. The CDR3 extends over 13 amino acids. The V and J ends lost 0 bases and 9 bases, in that order; junction bases with no gene match: 2. CDR3 coding DNA: TGTGCCAGCAGCTTAGAGGGGAGGGGTGAGCAGTTCTTC. Amino acids: CASSLEGRGEQFF.

In its sample, this clonotype was seen a few times. The chain couples TRBV6-1 to TRBJ2-1; 11 nucleotides line up with TRBD2. Germline values: CDR1 MNHNS, CDR2 SASEGT. The CDR3 totals 18 residues. V trimming: 6 bases; J trimming: 2 bases; junction bases outside the gene matches: 12. CDR3 sequence: CASRGEVLAGGTYNEQFF. The CDR3 DNA is TGTGCCAGCAGAGGCGAGGTTTTAGCGGGAGGGACCTACAATGAGCAGTTCTTC.

This clonotype turned up a few times. The chain recombines TRBV7-6 with TRBJ1-1; D uncertain. Trimming left V 8 bases short and J 4 bases short, with 14 bases between. CDR3 size: 13 residues. Germline V lookup: CDR1 SGHVS, CDR2 FNYEAQ. This CDR3 reads CASGWGTGTEAFF. Here the CDR3 DNA reads TGTGCCAGCGGTTGGGGTACTGGCACTGAAGCTTTCTTT.

This clonotype was detected ten times or more. The rearrangement links TRBV7-3 to TRBJ2-1, with 10 bases matching TRBD2. Germline values: CDR1 SGHTA, CDR2 FQGTGA. Germline trimming cut 5 bases from V and 7 bases from J; bases unmatched to any gene: 8. The CDR3 covers 15 residues. The CDR3 loop is CASSLALAGVNEQFF. DNA for the CDR3: TGTGCCAGCAGCCTTGCCCTAGCGGGAGTTAATGAGCAGTTCTTC.

This clonotype was detected many times. This chain links TRBV12-3 or TRBV12-4 with TRBJ2-7; 9 positions match TRBD2. V gave up 3 bases and J gave up 5 bases; unmatched junction bases: 8. CDR3 length: 15 residues. The CDR3 spells CASSFYLAGSHEQYF. The CDR3 region has the DNA TGTGCCAGCAGTTTTTACCTAGCGGGATCCCACGAGCAGTACTTC.

CDR3 in amino acids: CASSPTSQPQHF. For the CDR3, the DNA is TGTGCCAGCAGCCCGACTTCTCAGCCCCAGCATTTT. The V gene is TRBV28, the J gene TRBJ1-5; D gene uncertain. Trimming removed 6 bases at V and 6 bases at J, with 9 bases between. The length of the CDR3 is 12 residues. Germline V CDR1 and CDR2: MDHEN, SYDVKM.

This sequence joins TRBV6-2 or TRBV6-3 and TRBJ2-3; 10 bases match TRBD2. The V and J ends lost 9 bases and 5 bases, in that order; junction bases with no gene match: 5. The CDR3 consists of 13 residues. CDR1 and CDR2 (germline): MNHEY, SVGEGT. The DNA for the CDR3 is TGTGCCAGTGAGCGGGGGGGTATAGATACGCAGTATTTT. It translates to CASERGGIDTQYF.

This clonotype was observed at least ten times. The chain has TRBV5-1 and TRBJ2-3, with D maybe TRBD1 (6 bases). V was shortened by 0 bases and J by 6 bases, with 11 bases between the two germline ends. The V gene's germline CDR1 is SGHRS and CDR2 YFSETQ. This CDR3 has 14 amino acids. CDR3 nucleotides: TGCGCCAGCAGCTTGGGACAGGACGGGGATACGCAGTATTTT. Amino acids: CASSLGQDGDTQYF.

This clonotype was counted only a few times. This chain links TRBV6-2 or TRBV6-3 with TRBJ2-5; D assignment may be TRBD1 or TRBD2 (5 bases each). This CDR3 is 12 amino acids long. Looked up from germline, CDR1 is MNHEY and CDR2 is SVGEGT. V lost 3 bases and J lost 14, with 16 bases in between. The CDR3 DNA reads as TGTGCCAGCAGTTATCCGGGACGGGAAACCTACTTC. Translation gives CASSYPGRETYF.

This clonotype was counted ten times or more. The chain carries TRBV7-3 and TRBJ2-5; D is undetermined. Germline-derived CDR1 and CDR2 are SGHTA and FQGTGA. The CDR3 is 13 residues long. Trimming shortened V by 3 bases and J by 5 bases, and 10 bases separated the two germline ends. The DNA for the CDR3 is TGTGCCAGCAGCTTTAACGGGTTGGAGACCCAGTACTTC. Its translation is CASSFNGLETQYF. Full variable domain (rest looked up from reference TRBV7-3 and TRBJ2-5): GAGVSQTPSNKVTEKGKYVELRCDPISGHTALYWYRQSLGQGPEFLIYFQGTGAADDSGLPNDRFFAVRPEGSVSTLKIQRTERGDSAVYLCASSFNGLETQYFGPGTRLLVL.

The table lists this clonotype with many counts. The chain has TRBV11-2 and TRBJ2-5; D is perhaps TRBD2 (5 bases). The CDR3 is 13 residues long. CDR1 and CDR2 from the germline V gene are SGHAT and FQNNGV. The germline V and J ends were trimmed by 1 base and 5 bases, with 8 bases remaining between them. The CDR3 region is CASSLASRETQYF. The DNA of the CDR3 is TGTGCCAGCAGCTTAGCTAGCAGGGAGACCCAGTACTTC. Supplemented by reference TRBV11-2 and TRBJ2-5, the full variable domain reads EAGVAQSPRYKIIEKRQSVAFWCNPISGHATLYWYQQILGQGPKLLIQFQNNGVVDDSQLPKDRFSAERLKGVDSTLKIQPAKLEDSAVYLCASSLASRETQYFGPGTRLLVL.

V gene TRBV19 combines with J gene TRBJ1-5; D call uncertain. Germline V gene sequence: CDR1 LNHDA, CDR2 SQIVND (reference sequence). With 5 bases removed from V and 0 bases from J, the gap between germline ends came to 11 bases. This CDR3 is built from 15 residues. The CDR3 DNA reads as TGTGCCAGTAGTTCGGACCGAGCTAGCAATCAGCCCCAGCATTTT. Amino acid sequence: CASSSDRASNQPQHF.

Comments on this clonotype: This may arise from a read error, as a much more abundant clone is one base away. V usage is TRBV3-1 and J usage is TRBJ2-1; no reliable D call. This CDR3 comprises 14 residues. Trimming left V 5 bases short and J 10 bases short, with 18 bases between. The germline V gene has CDR1 LGHDT and CDR2 YNNKEL (reference sequence). The CDR3 nucleotides read TGTGCCAGCAGCGACGGCGGAAATCTGGGCGAGCAGTTCTTC. Translated: CASSDGGNLGEQFF.

The table lists this clonotype with many counts. The chain joins TRBV3-1 to TRBJ1-1; no clear D gene. This CDR3 region has 13 residues. Trimming left V 4 bases short and J 3 bases short, with 9 bases between. Germline CDR1 LGHDT, CDR2 YNNKEL (reference sequence). In DNA form, the CDR3 reads TGTGCCAGCAGCCTTCGGACGGACACTGAAGCTTTCTTT. This translates into CASSLRTDTEAFF.